This TCR beta chain was recovered during a study of CD4 and CD8 cells across lung adenocarcinoma regions. MiXCR was run by TCRdb on the PCR reads, yielding one entry per CDR3 protein. Of fewer than 3,500 distinct CDR3 sequences listed, approximately 65% are singletons. Localized lung adenocarcinoma, a non-small cell lung cancer, affected the donors. CDR3 length: 16 amino acids. CDR1 is MNHNS and CDR2 is SASEGT in the germline V gene. Trimming took off 4 bases at V and 4 bases at J, with 16 bases between the two ends. The source is a female donor with lung adenocarcinoma. The CD4 and CD8 labels of this study may be unreliable. The J gene is TRBJ2-2, the V gene TRBV6-1; TRBD1 is a possible D gene (5 bases). Sequenced: CD8+ T cells from the margin of a lung tumor. This CDR3 is CASSANRQKTTGELFF. The DNA for the CDR3 is TGTGCCAGCAGTGCCAACAGGCAAAAGACCACCGGGGAGCTGTTTTTT.